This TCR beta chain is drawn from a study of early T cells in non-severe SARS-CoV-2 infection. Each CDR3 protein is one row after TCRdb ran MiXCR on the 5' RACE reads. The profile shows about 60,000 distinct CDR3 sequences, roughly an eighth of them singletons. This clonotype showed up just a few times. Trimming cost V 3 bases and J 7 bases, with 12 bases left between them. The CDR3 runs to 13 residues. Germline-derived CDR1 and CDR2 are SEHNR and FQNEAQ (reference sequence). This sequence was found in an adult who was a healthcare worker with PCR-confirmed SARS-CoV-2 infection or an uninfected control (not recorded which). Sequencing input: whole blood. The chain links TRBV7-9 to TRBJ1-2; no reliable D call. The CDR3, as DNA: TGTGCCAGCAGCTTCCAGGAAGAGAGTGGCTACACCTTC. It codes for CASSFQEESGYTF.